The rows below give T cell receptor beta chains drawn from one sample of a study of blood T cell repertoires in COVID-19. The repertoire was sequenced with immunoSEQ multiplex PCR; TCRdb's copy has only in-frame clones and lacks some. The sample contains about 220,000 clones, more than 75% of which appear only once. Sequenced material: peripheral blood. These TCRs come from a man aged 50 or older who had recovered from COVID-19. Each CDR3 is given without its conserved first and last residue. The order of the fields is V gene, J gene, CDR3 length, CDR3 protein.

v_call: TRBV2
j_call: TRBJ2-7
cdr3_length: 12
cdr3_aa: ASTLSGRAAEQY

v_call: TRBV18
j_call: TRBJ2-7
cdr3_length: 14
cdr3_aa: ASSLELGEGFYEQY

v_call: TRBV3-1/TRBV3-2
j_call: TRBJ2-7
cdr3_length: 13
cdr3_aa: ASSQDPLAGVEQY

v_call: TRBV6-5
j_call: TRBJ2-3
cdr3_length: 13
cdr3_aa: ASNPTGASTDTQY

v_call: TRBV28
j_call: TRBJ2-1
cdr3_length: 13
cdr3_aa: ASSPQAGTGRGQF

v_call: TRBV28
j_call: TRBJ2-7
cdr3_length: 13
cdr3_aa: ASNTPGSGHYEQY

v_call: TRBV5-4
j_call: TRBJ2-1
cdr3_length: 13
cdr3_aa: ASSLRREVDNEQF

v_call: TRBV6-2/TRBV6-3
j_call: TRBJ2-3
cdr3_length: 13
cdr3_aa: ASSFRDRFRDTQY

v_call: TRBV4-1
j_call: TRBJ1-2
cdr3_length: 12
cdr3_aa: ASSFGQGAMGYT

v_call: TRBV15
j_call: TRBJ2-3
cdr3_length: 15
cdr3_aa: ATSRTLAGGSGDTQY

v_call: TRBV3-1/TRBV3-2
j_call: TRBJ2-2
cdr3_length: 14
cdr3_aa: ASSQAGTFNTGELF

v_call: TRBV9
j_call: TRBJ2-7
cdr3_length: 13
cdr3_aa: ASSDPGQGAHEQY

v_call: TRBV11-2
j_call: TRBJ2-1
cdr3_length: 13
cdr3_aa: ASSLGGEAINEQF

v_call: TRBV24-1
j_call: TRBJ2-1
cdr3_length: 12
cdr3_aa: ATSAGGSYNEQF

v_call: TRBV30
j_call: TRBJ1-4
cdr3_length: 12
cdr3_aa: AWTPGQPGEKLF

v_call: TRBV2
j_call: TRBJ2-7
cdr3_length: 12
cdr3_aa: ASTDSGISYEQY

v_call: TRBV19
j_call: TRBJ1-5
cdr3_length: 14
cdr3_aa: ASSIRGREPNQPQH

v_call: TRBV6-6
j_call: TRBJ2-4
cdr3_length: 14
cdr3_aa: ASSSLDRLAKNIQY

v_call: TRBV5-1
j_call: TRBJ2-5
cdr3_length: 14
cdr3_aa: ASSLSSGGMKETQY

v_call: TRBV28
j_call: TRBJ2-1
cdr3_length: 11
cdr3_aa: ASLRGLGNEQF